This TCR beta chain was captured in a study of cytomegalovirus exposure and HLA in healthy donors. This table comes from immunoSEQ multiplex PCR, and its TCRdb copy is limited to in-frame clones, with some not included. The profile shows about 180,000 clones, around 87% of them singletons. The specimen was PBMCs. This receptor was taken from a woman younger than 45 in good health and CMV-seronegative.

The CDR3 reads CASSSPGQGFTEAFF. The CDR3 DNA reads as TGTGCCAGCAGCTCCCCGGGACAGGGATTTACTGAAGCTTTCTTT. V usage is TRBV27 and J usage is TRBJ1-1; 9 bases align to TRBD1. V shed 6 bases and J 5 bases; nucleotides not matched to a gene: 10. This CDR3 spans 15 amino acids. CDR1 is MNHEY, CDR2 SMNVEV, per germline (reference sequence).